The source of this T cell receptor beta chain is a study of cytomegalovirus exposure and HLA in healthy donors. Overall study: Among the roughly 370 genotyped donors, approximately 81% were placed in the Caucasian-associated ancestry cluster.

The ends lost 5 bases at V and 4 bases at J; junction bases unmatched: 10. CDR1 is SNHLY and CDR2 is FYNNEI in the germline V gene. The CDR3 totals 15 residues. Sampled while nominally healthy, donors likely had unrecorded immune exposures. PCR employed 60 Vbeta and 13 Jbeta primers. This table comes from immunoSEQ multiplex PCR, and its TCRdb copy is limited to in-frame clones, with some not included. Of around 110,000 clones in the sample, around 67% were seen once. Sequenced material: PBMCs. The rearrangement uses TRBV2 and TRBJ1-2; 7 nucleotides align to TRBD1. The receptor was isolated from a woman in her thirties or forties in good health and CMV-seropositive. Written as DNA, the CDR3 is TGTGCCAGCAGTTTGAGTCGACAGGGCCCCTATGGCTACACCTTC. It is translated as CASSLSRQGPYGYTF. The full variable domain, with the rest looked up from reference TRBV2 and TRBJ1-2, is EPEVTQTPSHQVTQMGQEVILRCVPISNHLYFYWYRQILGQKVEFLVSFYNNEISEKSEIFDDQFSVERPDGSNFTLKIRSTKLEDSAMYFCASSLSRQGPYGYTFGSGTRLTVV.